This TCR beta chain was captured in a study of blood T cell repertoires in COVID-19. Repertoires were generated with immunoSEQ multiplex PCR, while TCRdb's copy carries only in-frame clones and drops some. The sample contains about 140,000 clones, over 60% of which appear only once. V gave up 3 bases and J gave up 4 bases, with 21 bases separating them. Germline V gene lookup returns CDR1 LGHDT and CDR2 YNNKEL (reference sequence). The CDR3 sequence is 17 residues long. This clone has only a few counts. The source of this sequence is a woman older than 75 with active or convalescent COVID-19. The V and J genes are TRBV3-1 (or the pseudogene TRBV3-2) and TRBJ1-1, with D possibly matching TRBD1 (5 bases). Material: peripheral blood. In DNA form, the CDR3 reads TGTGCCAGCAGCCAGGGCGGCGTGGGGTTAAGGGGCACTGAAGCTTTCTTT. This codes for CASSQGGVGLRGTEAFF.